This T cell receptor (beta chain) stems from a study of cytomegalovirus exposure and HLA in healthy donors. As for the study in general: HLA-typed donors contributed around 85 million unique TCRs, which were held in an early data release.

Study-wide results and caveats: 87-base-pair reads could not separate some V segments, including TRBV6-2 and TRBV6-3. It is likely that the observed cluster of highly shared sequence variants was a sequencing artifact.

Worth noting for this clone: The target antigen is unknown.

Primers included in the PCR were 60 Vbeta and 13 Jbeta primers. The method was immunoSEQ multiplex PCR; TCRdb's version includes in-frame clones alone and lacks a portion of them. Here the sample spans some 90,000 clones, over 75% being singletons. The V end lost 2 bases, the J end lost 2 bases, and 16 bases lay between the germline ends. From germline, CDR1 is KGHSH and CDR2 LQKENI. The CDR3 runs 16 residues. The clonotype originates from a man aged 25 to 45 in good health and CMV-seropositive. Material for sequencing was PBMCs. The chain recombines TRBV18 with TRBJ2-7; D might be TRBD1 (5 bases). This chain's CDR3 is CASSPGSRTYAYEQYF. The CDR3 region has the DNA TGTGCCAGCTCACCAGGGTCCCGGACATACGCCTACGAGCAGTACTTC.